Listed below are T cell receptor beta chains from one sample, sequenced in a study of blood T cell repertoires in COVID-19. Sequenced by immunoSEQ multiplex PCR; TCRdb stores in-frame clones only, minus some. The sample lists about 120,000 clones, roughly 76% seen once, with less than 11% in the top ten. Sequenced input: peripheral blood. The receptors shown here come from a human donor in a cohort sampled during active COVID-19. CDR3s leave out the opening cysteine and the closing phenylalanine or tryptophan.

v_gene,CDR3aa
TRBV7-9,ASSRGGASSYEQY
TRBV29-1,SGTGAMNTEAF
TRBV11-3,ASSLGTGKGGYT
TRBV5-1,ASSSDRARSYEQY
TRBV12-3/TRBV12-4,ASSSGNTEAF
TRBV18,ASSPPQGASFYGYT
TRBV18,ASSQGQNYEQY
TRBV7-3,ASSLRGLAGAVNTGELF
TRBV5-1,ASSQGTGTGELF
TRBV7-9,ASSLDGGARNEQF
TRBV2,ASSVSGGQEKLF
TRBV7-9,ASSFDGTGAEQY
TRBV7-9,ASSYERQGSSPLH
TRBV18,ASSPSGGVNTEAF
TRBV11-2,ASSLGGAASRETQY
TRBV5-4,ASSSQRDTEAF
TRBV18,ASSPILATSTDTQY
TRBV4-3,ASSQVGRGRVGGANVLT
TRBV6-5,ASQLGSSNQPQH
TRBV21-1,ASPKGHILYSNQPQH
TRBV7-3,ASSKDRGSGNTIY
TRBV28,ASSGSGEANYGYT
TRBV7-2,ASSSQPGLAIYEQF
TRBV6-2/TRBV6-3,ASSSIRGIDGYT
TRBV4-2,ASSQDSASGYNEQF
TRBV5-4,ASSSGLADTYEQY
TRBV9,ASSVGDYEQY
TRBV11-3,ASSPAPGGEQY
TRBV11-1,ASSQTGRNTGELF
TRBV7-2,ASSFPQGQVVVNEQF
TRBV7-3,ASSLSAGALETQY
TRBV15,ATSTGDSDRT
TRBV19,ASTNPGYGYT
TRBV6-5,ASSPDRGGQPQH
TRBV6-5,ASSQDRGEPQH
TRBV4-1,ASSPGQDTSTDTQY
TRBV30,AWSGDLAGGSEQF
TRBV11-1,ASSLAGAGLDGYT
TRBV24-1,ATSAEAGGLTDTQY
TRBV9,ASSVAGLNTEAF
TRBV6-1,ASSEDGRGNYGYT
TRBV5-1,ASSLGGGGDGANVLT
TRBV6-5,ASRRQAGDTQY